The 28 T cell receptor beta chains in this list originate from one sample, sequenced in a study of radiotherapy plus CTLA-4 blockade in lung cancer. The method was immunoSEQ multiplex PCR; TCRdb's version includes in-frame clones alone and lacks a portion of them. This sample carries 35,000 to 45,000 clones, approximately 72% of them seen once, and the ten largest clones take 11%. The source material was peripheral blood, sampled from a patient treated with radiotherapy plus ipilimumab. The receptors stem from a human donor with non-small cell lung cancer who had stable disease on radiotherapy plus ipilimumab.

V is TRBV7-6 and J is TRBJ2-3; 9 nucleotides agree with TRBD2. Germline CDR1 and CDR2: SGHVS and FNYEAQ. The CDR3 is 15 residues long. Unmatched junction bases numbered 4, after V lost 1 base and J lost 5 bases. The DNA of the CDR3 is TGTGCCAGCAGCTTAGTGGGCGGGGGGGAAGATACGCAGTATTTT. Encoded protein: CASSLVGGGEDTQYF.

The chain recombines TRBV7-9 with TRBJ2-5; 9 positions agree with TRBD1. The CDR3 loop spans 14 amino acids. Per the germline V gene, CDR1 is SEHNR and CDR2 is FQNEAQ (reference sequence). J gave up 5 bases and V 4 bases, and 5 bases lay outside the gene matches. The CDR3, as DNA: TGTGCCAGCAGCTCCTACAGGGGGCGGGAGACCCAGTACTTC. Translating gives CASSSYRGRETQYF.

The sample holds a few counts of this clone. The chain uses TRBV19 and TRBJ2-2; 7 positions agree with TRBD1. The junction had 7 bases not matched to a gene; V was cut back by 7 bases and J by 5 bases. There are 14 residues in the CDR3. The germline V gene has CDR1 LNHDA and CDR2 SQIVND (reference sequence). The CDR3 is CASTRDRETGELFF. Written as DNA, the CDR3 is TGTGCCAGTACGCGAGACAGGGAGACCGGGGAGCTGTTTTTT.

The chain couples TRBV7-9 to TRBJ1-2; possibly TRBD1 for D (6 bases). Germline CDR1 is SEHNR and CDR2 is FQNEAQ (reference sequence). The CDR3 is 15 residues long. V lost 5 bases, J lost 4 bases, and 17 bases lay in between. CDR3 in amino acids: CASSRSGERGYGYTF. CDR3 DNA sequence: TGTGCCAGCAGCCGTTCAGGGGAAAGAGGCTATGGCTACACCTTC.

The chain carries TRBV11-2 and TRBJ1-2; 9 bases agree with TRBD1. Germline CDR1 SGHAT, CDR2 FQNNGV. J was trimmed by 2 bases and V by 1 base; bases with no gene match: 2. This CDR3 has 15 residues. This CDR3 is CASSLAGTGNYGYTF. CDR3 sequence (DNA): TGTGCCAGCAGCTTAGCCGGGACAGGGAACTATGGCTACACCTTC.

The J gene is TRBJ2-7, the V gene TRBV11-1; perhaps TRBD1 as D (6 bases). This CDR3 is 13 amino acids long. V shed 3 bases and J shed 7 bases, with 13 bases lying between them. Germline values: CDR1 SGHAT, CDR2 FQDESV (reference sequence). CDR3 residues: CASSFAGAGEQYF. In DNA, the CDR3 is TGTGCCAGCAGCTTCGCAGGGGCAGGGGAGCAGTACTTC.

J is TRBJ1-1 and V is TRBV14, with TRBD1 identical over 8 bases. The CDR3 contains 16 residues. Trimming removed 3 bases from V and 7 bases from J; junction bases left unmatched: 13. In germline, CDR1 is SGHDN, CDR2 FVKESK. Here the CDR3 DNA reads TGTGCCAGCAGCCAGTACACCGGGACAGGACCGGTTGAAGCTTTCTTT. Protein: CASSQYTGTGPVEAFF.

The J gene is TRBJ1-2, the V gene TRBV5-6, with D tentatively TRBD1 (5 bases). V shed 3 bases and J shed 12 bases, with 12 bases lying between them. The germline gives CDR1 SGHDT, CDR2 YYEEEE. The CDR3 totals 11 residues. The CDR3 reads CASSSQGTHTF. CDR3 nucleotides: TGTGCCAGCAGCTCGCAGGGAACTCACACCTTC. The variable domain in full, with the rest retrieved from reference TRBV5-6 and TRBJ1-2, is DAGVTQSPTHLIKTRGQQVTLRCSPKSGHDTVSWYQQALGQGPQFIFQYYEEEERQRGNFPDRFSGHQFPNYSSELNVNALLLGDSALYLCASSSQGTHTFGSGTRLTVV.

The table lists this clone with a few counts. The chain has TRBV6-1 and TRBJ1-5; no definite D call. Germline V CDR1 and CDR2: MNHNS, SASEGT. This CDR3 spans 15 amino acids. V was cut by 4 bases and J by 7 bases, with 17 bases left in between. The CDR3: CASSGVGLGGQPQHF. CDR3 DNA sequence: TGTGCCAGCAGTGGTGTGGGGTTGGGAGGACAGCCCCAGCATTTT.

This clone was observed a single time. The chain recombines TRBV27 with TRBJ2-7, with D maybe TRBD2 (5 bases). The CDR3 totals 13 residues. The germline CDR1 and CDR2 sequences are MNHEY and SMNVEV (reference sequence). Trimming stripped 5 bases from V and 6 bases from J, with 14 bases between. In nucleotides, the CDR3 is TGTGCCAGCAGTGAGAGGGCCTCCCTCGAGCAGTACTTC. It codes for CASSERASLEQYF.

On this clone: An end of the junction does not agree with germline; a read error may underlie this. This sample includes further DNA sequences coding for the same CDR3. The chain employs TRBV7-2 and TRBJ1-1; 9 nucleotides match TRBD1. Germline V gene data show CDR1 as SGHTA and CDR2 as FQGNSA. This CDR3 has 15 residues. CDR3 sequence (DNA): TGTGCCAGCAGCCTACCCGGGACAGGGTTACCAAGGGGTCTCTTT. Amino acids: CASSLPGTGLPRGLF.

The chain's CDR3 is CASSLYPPDQPQHF. The CDR3 bases are TGTGCCAGCAGCTTATATCCCCCCGATCAGCCCCAGCATTTT. This sequence joins TRBV6-6 and TRBJ1-5; D unclear. Per germline, CDR1 MNHNY and CDR2 SVGAGI (reference sequence). The CDR3 covers 14 residues. V was cut by 6 bases and J by 5 bases, with 14 bases left in between.

In nucleotides, the CDR3 is TGTGCCAGCAGCCAAAGGGAAACGACAGGCCCCTCTGGAAACACCATATATTTT. Translating it yields CASSQRETTGPSGNTIYF. The rearrangement joins TRBV4-2 to TRBJ1-3; possible D gene TRBD1, 6 bases. This CDR3 contains 18 residues. Trimming left V 2 bases short and J 0 bases short, with 17 bases between. Germline CDR1 reads LGHNA; CDR2 reads YNFKEQ.

The rearrangement joins TRBV10-1 to TRBJ1-2; tentative D call: TRBD1 (6 bases). This CDR3 has 15 residues. The germline V and J ends were trimmed by 8 bases and 3 bases, with 19 bases remaining between them. CDR1 is WNHNN and CDR2 is SYGVQD in the germline V gene (reference sequence). The CDR3 sequence is CASPASSRGHYGYTF. The CDR3 DNA reads TGCGCCAGCCCCGCGTCCTCCAGGGGCCACTATGGCTACACCTTC.

This chain joins TRBV10-2 and TRBJ2-5; no reliable D call. This CDR3 has 14 residues. Germline CDR1 reads WSHSY; CDR2 reads SAAADI. Trimming took off 1 base at V and 3 bases at J, with 9 bases between the two ends. The CDR3, as DNA: TGCGCCAGCAGTGAGTTCGAACCAGAAGAGACCCAGTACTTC. It specifies CASSEFEPEETQYF.

The rearrangement links TRBV10-3 to TRBJ2-1; TRBD1 aligns across 8 bases. The CDR3 totals 12 residues. Germline V lookup: CDR1 ENHRY, CDR2 SYGVKD. The trim removed 6 bases at V and 8 bases at J, leaving 3 bases unmatched. The CDR3 loop reads CAIRDRGYEQFF. For the CDR3, the DNA is TGTGCCATCAGAGACAGGGGATATGAGCAGTTCTTC.

This clone was found a few times. The chain is built from TRBV5-1 and TRBJ2-1; D remains unclear. The CDR3 runs 13 residues. Trimming stripped 2 bases from V and 5 bases from J, with 8 bases between. The germline gives CDR1 SGHRS, CDR2 YFSETQ. CDR3 in DNA: TGCGCCAGCAGCTTATATTATGACAATGAGCAGTTCTTC. This encodes CASSLYYDNEQFF.

This rearrangement joins TRBV5-8 to TRBJ2-5; D remains unclear. The CDR3 is 12 residues long. Germline V gene lookup returns CDR1 SGHTS and CDR2 YDEGEE. V lost 4 bases and J lost 1, with 5 bases in between. The CDR3 loop is CASSRSQETQYF. DNA of the CDR3: TGTGCCAGCAGCCGGAGCCAAGAGACCCAGTACTTC.

The V and J genes are TRBV9 and TRBJ1-6; D is undetermined. The germline V and J ends were trimmed by 4 bases and 9 bases, with 17 bases remaining between them. The CDR3 spans 15 residues. CDR1 SGDLS and CDR2 YYNGEE come from the germline V gene. In DNA, the CDR3 is TGTGCCAGCAGCCCCCGGCCCCGGGAGGGTTCACCCCTCCACTTT. Translated, it gives CASSPRPREGSPLHF.

V gene TRBV13 combines with J gene TRBJ2-2; 13 bases align to TRBD2. Germline CDR1 PRHDT, CDR2 FYEKMQ (reference sequence). Trimming cost V 4 bases and J 7 bases; bases outside gene matches: 6. The CDR3 consists of 16 residues. CDR3 nucleotide sequence: TGTGCCAGCAGCTCGCGGACTAGCGGGGGACACGGGGAGCTGTTTTTT. Protein: CASSSRTSGGHGELFF.

The chain uses TRBV20-1 and TRBJ1-1, with no clear D. With 6 bases removed from V and 4 bases from J, the gap between germline ends came to 9 bases. The CDR3 runs 11 residues. Germline loops: CDR1 DFQATT, CDR2 SNEGSKA (reference sequence). The CDR3 nucleotides are TGCAGTGCCCAGAAAGTCACTGAAGCTTTCTTT. Translation gives CSAQKVTEAFF.

CDR3 sequence (DNA): TGCGCCAGCAGCTTGCACCCTAAAGAGCAGTACTTC. This encodes CASSLHPKEQYF. The rearrangement uses TRBV5-1 and TRBJ2-7; D is unresolved. This CDR3 has 12 amino acids. Trimming pared 1 base from V and 7 bases from J, leaving 9 bases between. Germline V gene sequence: CDR1 SGHRS, CDR2 YFSETQ.

V gene TRBV7-2 combines with J gene TRBJ1-2; 8 bases fit TRBD1. The junction had 5 bases not matched to a gene; V was cut back by 3 bases and J by 8 bases. The CDR3 sequence is 13 residues long. Germline V gene data show CDR1 as SGHTA and CDR2 as FQGNSA. The CDR3 here is CASSLDREGGYTF. In DNA form, the CDR3 reads TGTGCCAGCAGCTTGGACAGGGAGGGAGGCTACACCTTC.

The chain is built from TRBV5-1 and TRBJ2-7, with TRBD1 matching over 7 bases. Germline V CDR1 and CDR2: SGHRS, YFSETQ. This CDR3 region has 14 residues. J was trimmed by 3 bases and V by 5 bases; bases with no gene match: 8. The CDR3 DNA sequence: TGCGCCAGCAGTCACTCCGGGACAGACTACGAGCAGTACTTC. This codes for CASSHSGTDYEQYF.

The genes are TRBV6-1 and TRBJ1-6; D gene unclear. Trimming left V 1 base short and J 7 bases short, with 5 bases between. Germline CDR1 is MNHNS and CDR2 is SASEGT. This CDR3 contains 13 residues. CDR3 in amino acids: CASSEVENSPLHF. CDR3 coding DNA: TGTGCCAGCAGTGAAGTTGAGAATTCACCCCTCCACTTT.

The table lists this clone with a count of one. V is TRBV30 and J is TRBJ1-3; the D is unclear. Germline V CDR1 and CDR2: GTSNPN, SVGIG (reference sequence). The CDR3 extends over 12 amino acids. V was cut by 0 bases and J by 3 bases, with 3 bases left in between. DNA of the CDR3: TGTGCCTGGAGTGTTAGTGGAAACACCATATATTTT. It is translated as CAWSVSGNTIYF.

This sequence joins TRBV27 and TRBJ1-6, with D perhaps TRBD1 (5 bases). Germline CDR1 MNHEY, CDR2 SMNVEV (reference sequence). V was cut by 2 bases and J by 5 bases, with 10 bases left in between. This CDR3 region has 15 residues. CDR3 sequence: CASSLGAGNNSPLHF. The DNA for the CDR3 is TGTGCCAGCAGTTTAGGGGCAGGGAATAATTCACCCCTCCACTTT.

The chain is built from TRBV7-2 and TRBJ2-7; 8 bases are a match to TRBD2. This CDR3 comprises 14 residues. V was pared by 6 bases and J by 7 bases, with 11 bases of the junction left unmatched. CDR1 SGHTA and CDR2 FQGNSA come from the germline V gene. CDR3 coding DNA: TGTGCCAGCAGTCGGGGGGGCCTTTTTGGTGAGCAGTACTTC. Translating it yields CASSRGGLFGEQYF.